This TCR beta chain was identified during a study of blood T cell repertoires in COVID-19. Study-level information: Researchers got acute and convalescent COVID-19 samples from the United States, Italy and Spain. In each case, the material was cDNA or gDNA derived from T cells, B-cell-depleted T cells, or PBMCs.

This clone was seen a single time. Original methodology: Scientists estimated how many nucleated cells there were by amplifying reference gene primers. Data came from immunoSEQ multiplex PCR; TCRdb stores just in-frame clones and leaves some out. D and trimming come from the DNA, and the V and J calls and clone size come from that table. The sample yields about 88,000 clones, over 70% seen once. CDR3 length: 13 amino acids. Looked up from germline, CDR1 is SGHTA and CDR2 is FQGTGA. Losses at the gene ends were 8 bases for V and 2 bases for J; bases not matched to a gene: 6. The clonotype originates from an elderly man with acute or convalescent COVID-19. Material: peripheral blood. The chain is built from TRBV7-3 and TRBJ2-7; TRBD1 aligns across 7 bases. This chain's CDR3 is CASSKDRAYEQYF. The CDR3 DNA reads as TGTGCCAGCTCGAAAGACAGGGCCTACGAGCAGTACTTC.